Listed below are T cell receptor beta chains from one sample, sequenced in a study of response to subunit inactivated influenza vaccine. TCRdb called the RT-PCR reads again in MiXCR, with one record for every CDR3 protein. The table includes roughly 790,000 distinct CDR3 sequences, approximately 21% detected once. The sequenced sample was PBMCs from blood, obtained roughly 5 days after vaccination. All receptors come from a man in his forties or fifties who received an inactivated influenza vaccine. Each CDR3 is given with its conserved first and last residue. Fields, in order: J gene, V gene, D gene, CDR3 length, clone size, CDR3 DNA, CDR3 protein. A D gene is named only where the DNA matches it firmly. Size tells how often a clone was seen (once, few, many) or the class of an expanded clone, and some rows leave it out.

>TRBJ2-1|TRBV24-1|NA|13|many
TGTGCCACCAGTGATTTGGCTGGGAATGAGCAGTTCTTC
CATSDLAGNEQFF
>TRBJ1-1|TRBV5-6|NA|13|NA
TGTGCCAGCAGCTTCGGACGCAACCAGGGAGCTTTCTTT
CASSFGRNQGAFF
>TRBJ2-2|TRBV20-1|NA|13|NA
TGCAGTGCTAGACGACTCGGGACCGGGGAGCTGTTTTTT
CSARRLGTGELFF
>TRBJ2-7|TRBV20-1|TRBD1|14|NA
TGCAGTGCTAGCCCCGGGACAGGAGGCCGTGAGCAGTACTTC
CSASPGTGGREQYF
>TRBJ2-5|TRBV6-2/TRBV6-3|NA|15|few
TGTGCCAGCAGTACCATGTTGGTATCGGGGGAGACCCAGTACTTC
CASSTMLVSGETQYF
>TRBJ2-1|TRBV20-1|NA|12|few
TGCAGTGCTAGAGATATGACTGATGAGCAGTTCTTC
CSARDMTDEQFF
>TRBJ2-7|TRBV5-1|NA|12|many
TGCGCCAGCAGCCCGAACGGTGGCGAGCAGTACTTC
CASSPNGGEQYF
>TRBJ2-1|TRBV4-3|TRBD2|15|few
TGCGCCAGCAGCCAAGAAGGCCGGGGCGGGGGTGAGCAGTTCTTC
CASSQEGRGGGEQFF
>TRBJ2-3|TRBV7-2|NA|12|many
TGTGCCAGCAGCTTAGAAGTAGATACGCAGTATTTT
CASSLEVDTQYF
>TRBJ1-6|TRBV3-1|NA|15|few
TGTGCCAGCAGCCGGACGGGCAGGGGAGGGTCACCCCTCCACTTT
CASSRTGRGGSPLHF
>TRBJ2-7|TRBV20-1|TRBD2|18|NA
TGCAGTGCTTTAAGACTAGCGGGACAACTACCGTTCTCCTACGAGCAGTACTTC
CSALRLAGQLPFSYEQYF
>TRBJ1-1|TRBV12-3/TRBV12-4|NA|12|few
TGTGCCAGCAGTCCATGGCCGTCTGAAGCTTTCTTT
CASSPWPSEAFF